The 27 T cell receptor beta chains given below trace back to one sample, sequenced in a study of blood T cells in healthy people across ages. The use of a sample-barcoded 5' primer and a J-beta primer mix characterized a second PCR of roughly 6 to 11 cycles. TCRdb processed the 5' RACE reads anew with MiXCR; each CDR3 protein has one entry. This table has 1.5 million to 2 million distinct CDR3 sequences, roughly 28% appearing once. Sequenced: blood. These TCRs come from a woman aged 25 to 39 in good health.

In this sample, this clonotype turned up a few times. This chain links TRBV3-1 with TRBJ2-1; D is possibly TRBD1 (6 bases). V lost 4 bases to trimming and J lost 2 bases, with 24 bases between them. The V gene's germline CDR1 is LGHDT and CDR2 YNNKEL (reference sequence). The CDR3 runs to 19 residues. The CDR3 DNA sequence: TGTGCCAGCAGCCGAGGTCAGGGGAGAGCATACAGACCCTACAATGAGCAGTTCTTC. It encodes CASSRGQGRAYRPYNEQFF.

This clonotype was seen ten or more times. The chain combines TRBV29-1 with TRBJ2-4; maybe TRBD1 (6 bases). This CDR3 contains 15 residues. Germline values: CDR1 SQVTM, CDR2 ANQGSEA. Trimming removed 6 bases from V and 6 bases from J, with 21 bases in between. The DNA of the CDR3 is TGCAGCGTAGGAGACCCGGTTCAGGGGAGAAACATTCAGTACTTC. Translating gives CSVGDPVQGRNIQYF.

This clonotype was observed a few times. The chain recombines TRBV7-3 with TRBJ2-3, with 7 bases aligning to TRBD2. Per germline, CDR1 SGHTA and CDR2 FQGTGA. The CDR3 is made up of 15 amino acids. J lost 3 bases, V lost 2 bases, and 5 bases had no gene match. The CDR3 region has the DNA TGTGCCAGCAGCTTAGGACTAGGAGGTACAGATACGCAGTATTTT. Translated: CASSLGLGGTDTQYF.

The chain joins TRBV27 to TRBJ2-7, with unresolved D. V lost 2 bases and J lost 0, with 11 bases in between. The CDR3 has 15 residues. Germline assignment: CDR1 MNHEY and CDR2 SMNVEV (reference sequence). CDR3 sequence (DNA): TGTGCCAGCAGTTTAGGCCCTGTACGCTCCTACGAGCAGTACTTC. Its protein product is CASSLGPVRSYEQYF.

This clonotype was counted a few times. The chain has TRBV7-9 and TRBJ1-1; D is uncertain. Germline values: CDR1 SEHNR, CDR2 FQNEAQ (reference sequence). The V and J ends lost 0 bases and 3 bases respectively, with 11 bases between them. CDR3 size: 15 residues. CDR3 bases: TGTGCCAGCAGCTTAGCGCTGGGCCCTTACACTGAAGCTTTCTTT. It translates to CASSLALGPYTEAFF.

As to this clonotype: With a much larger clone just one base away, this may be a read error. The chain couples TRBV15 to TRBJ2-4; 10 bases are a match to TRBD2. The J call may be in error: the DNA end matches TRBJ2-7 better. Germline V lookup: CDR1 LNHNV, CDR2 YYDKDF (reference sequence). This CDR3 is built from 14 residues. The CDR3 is CATSPLAGNYEQYF. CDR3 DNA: TGTGCCACCAGCCCACTAGCGGGGAACTACGAGCAGTACTTC.

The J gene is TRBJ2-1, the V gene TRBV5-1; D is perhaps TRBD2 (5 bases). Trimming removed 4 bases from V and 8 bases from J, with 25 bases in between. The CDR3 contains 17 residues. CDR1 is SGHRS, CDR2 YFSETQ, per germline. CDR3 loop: CASSPYPLSGSWDEQFF. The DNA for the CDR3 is TGCGCCAGCAGCCCCTACCCCCTCTCGGGGTCATGGGATGAGCAGTTCTTC.

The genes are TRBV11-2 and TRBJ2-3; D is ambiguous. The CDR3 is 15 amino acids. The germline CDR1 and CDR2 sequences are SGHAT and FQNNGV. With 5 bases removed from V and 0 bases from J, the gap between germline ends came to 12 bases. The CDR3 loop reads CASSVSKSSTDTQYF. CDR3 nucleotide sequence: TGTGCCAGCAGCGTTAGCAAATCAAGCACAGATACGCAGTATTTT. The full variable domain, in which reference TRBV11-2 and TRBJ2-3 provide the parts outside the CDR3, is EAGVAQSPRYKIIEKRQSVAFWCNPISGHATLYWYQQILGQGPKLLIQFQNNGVVDDSQLPKDRFSAERLKGVDSTLKIQPAKLEDSAVYLCASSVSKSSTDTQYFGPGTRLTVL.

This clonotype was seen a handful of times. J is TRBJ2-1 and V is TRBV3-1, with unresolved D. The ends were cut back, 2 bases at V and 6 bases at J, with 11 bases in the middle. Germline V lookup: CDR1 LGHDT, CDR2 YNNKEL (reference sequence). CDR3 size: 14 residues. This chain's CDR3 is CASSQSVLFNEQFF. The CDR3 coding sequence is TGTGCCAGCAGCCAAAGCGTCCTTTTCAATGAGCAGTTCTTC.

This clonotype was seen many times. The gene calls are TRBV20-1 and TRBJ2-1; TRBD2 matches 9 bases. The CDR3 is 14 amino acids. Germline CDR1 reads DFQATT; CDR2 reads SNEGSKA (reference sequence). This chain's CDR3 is CRVRGASGVNEQFF. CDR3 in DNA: TGCAGGGTCCGAGGGGCTAGCGGGGTCAATGAGCAGTTCTTC.

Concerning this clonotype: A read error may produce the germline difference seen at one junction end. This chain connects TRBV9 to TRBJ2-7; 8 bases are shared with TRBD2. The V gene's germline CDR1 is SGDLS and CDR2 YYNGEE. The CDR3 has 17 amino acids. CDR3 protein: CVSSASPGGPSSYEQYF. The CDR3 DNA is TGTGTCAGCAGCGCTTCCCCGGGGGGGCCCAGCTCCTACGAGCAGTACTTC.

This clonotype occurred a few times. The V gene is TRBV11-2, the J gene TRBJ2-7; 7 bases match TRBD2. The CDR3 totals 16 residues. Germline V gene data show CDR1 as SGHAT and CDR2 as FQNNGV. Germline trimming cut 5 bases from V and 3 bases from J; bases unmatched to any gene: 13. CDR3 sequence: CASSPDEGRARYEQYF. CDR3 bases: TGTGCCAGCAGCCCCGACGAGGGGAGGGCCCGCTACGAGCAGTACTTC. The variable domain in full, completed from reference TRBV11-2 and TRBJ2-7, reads EAGVAQSPRYKIIEKRQSVAFWCNPISGHATLYWYQQILGQGPKLLIQFQNNGVVDDSQLPKDRFSAERLKGVDSTLKIQPAKLEDSAVYLCASSPDEGRARYEQYFGPGTRLTVT.

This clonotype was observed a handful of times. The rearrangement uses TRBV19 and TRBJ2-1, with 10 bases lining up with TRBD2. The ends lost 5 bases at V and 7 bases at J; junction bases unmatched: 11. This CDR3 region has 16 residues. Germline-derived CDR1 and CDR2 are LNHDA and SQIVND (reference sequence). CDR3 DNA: TGTGCCAGTAGTCCGCGTGGGAGCGGGAGGGAGAATGAGCAGTTCTTC. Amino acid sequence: CASSPRGSGRENEQFF.

CDR3 amino acids: CASSAGLARIQYTQYF. The CDR3 DNA follows: TGTGCCAGCAGCGCGGGACTAGCCCGGATCCAGTATACGCAGTATTTT. V usage is TRBV7-2 and J usage is TRBJ2-3; 9 positions agree with TRBD2. Looked up from germline, CDR1 is SGHTA and CDR2 is FQGNSA. This CDR3 comprises 16 residues. Trimming cost V 5 bases and J 7 bases; bases outside gene matches: 13.

CDR3 in amino acids: CASSLKDRGLGSPLHF. In DNA, the CDR3 is TGCGCCAGCAGCTTGAAGGACAGGGGGCTCGGTTCACCCCTCCACTTT. The chain carries TRBV5-1 and TRBJ1-6, with TRBD1 matching 11 bases. Germline V gene data show CDR1 as SGHRS and CDR2 as YFSETQ. The V segment lost 1 base and the J segment 9 bases; nucleotides outside the gene matches: 6. The CDR3 is 16 amino acids.

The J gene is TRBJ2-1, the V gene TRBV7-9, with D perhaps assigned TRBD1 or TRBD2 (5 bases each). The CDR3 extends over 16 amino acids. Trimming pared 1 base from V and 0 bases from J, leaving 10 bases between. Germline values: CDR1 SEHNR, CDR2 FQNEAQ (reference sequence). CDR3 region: CASSLGGPASYNEQFF. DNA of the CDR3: TGTGCCAGCAGCTTAGGGGGACCAGCCTCCTACAATGAGCAGTTCTTC. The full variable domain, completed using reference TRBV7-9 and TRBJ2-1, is DTGVSQNPRHKITKRGQNVTFRCDPISEHNRLYWYRQTLGQGPEFLTYFQNEAQLEKSRLLSDRFSAERPKGSFSTLEIQRTEQGDSAMYLCASSLGGPASYNEQFFGPGTRLTVL.

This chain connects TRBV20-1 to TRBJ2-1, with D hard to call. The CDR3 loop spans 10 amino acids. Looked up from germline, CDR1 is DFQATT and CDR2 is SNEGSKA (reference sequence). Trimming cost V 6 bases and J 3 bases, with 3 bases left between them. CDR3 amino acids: CSADYNEQFF. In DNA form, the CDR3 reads TGCAGTGCCGACTACAATGAGCAGTTCTTC.

CDR3 nucleotide sequence: TGTGCCAGCAGCTTAGAGGCGGAATCCCTAGCTGGCACAGATACGCAGTATTTT. Translating gives CASSLEAESLAGTDTQYF. The rearrangement links TRBV7-2 to TRBJ2-3; the D gene is possibly TRBD2 (5 bases). The length of the CDR3 is 18 residues. The V end was cut by 1 base, the J end by 1 base, with 18 bases between. Germline assignment: CDR1 SGHTA and CDR2 FQGNSA.

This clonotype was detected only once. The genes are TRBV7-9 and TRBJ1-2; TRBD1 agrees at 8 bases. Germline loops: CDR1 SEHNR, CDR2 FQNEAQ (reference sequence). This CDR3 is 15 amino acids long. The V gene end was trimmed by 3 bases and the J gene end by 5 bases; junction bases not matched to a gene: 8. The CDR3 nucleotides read TGTGCCAGCAGCTTGGCCGTACAGGGGGAGTATGGCTACACCTTC. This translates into CASSLAVQGEYGYTF.

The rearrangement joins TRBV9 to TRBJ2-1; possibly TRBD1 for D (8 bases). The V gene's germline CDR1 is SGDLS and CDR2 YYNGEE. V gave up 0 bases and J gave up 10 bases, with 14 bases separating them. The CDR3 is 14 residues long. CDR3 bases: TGTGCCAGCAGCGTAGTGGGGGGGACAGGCGAGCAGTTCTTC. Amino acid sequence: CASSVVGGTGEQFF. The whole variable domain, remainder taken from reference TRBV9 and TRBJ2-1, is DSGVTQTPKHLITATGQRVTLRCSPRSGDLSVYWYQQSLDQGLQFLIQYYNGEERAKGNILERFSAQQFPDLHSELNLSSLELGDSALYFCASSVVGGTGEQFFGPGTRLTVL.

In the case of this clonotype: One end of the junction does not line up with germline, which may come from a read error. The CDR3 loop is CASSPPFPNTGEQFF. In DNA, the CDR3 is TGTGCCAGCTCACCACCCTTCCCGAACACCGGGGAGCAGTTTTTT. This rearrangement joins TRBV18 to TRBJ2-2; weak D call: TRBD2 (5 bases). This CDR3 is built from 15 residues. Germline loops: CDR1 KGHSH, CDR2 LQKENI.

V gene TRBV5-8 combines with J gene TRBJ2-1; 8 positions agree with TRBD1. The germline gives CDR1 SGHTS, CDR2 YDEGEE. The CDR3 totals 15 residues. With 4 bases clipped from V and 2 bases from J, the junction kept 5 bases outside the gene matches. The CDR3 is CASSRGQVTYNEQFF. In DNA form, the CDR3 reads TGTGCCAGCAGCCGGGGACAGGTCACCTACAATGAGCAGTTCTTC.

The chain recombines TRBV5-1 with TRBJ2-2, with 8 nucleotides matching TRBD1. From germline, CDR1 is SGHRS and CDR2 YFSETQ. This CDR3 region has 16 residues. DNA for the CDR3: TGCGTCAGTAGCTTGGCAGGGGGCTTCGGCACCGGGGAGCTGTTTTTT. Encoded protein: CVSSLAGGFGTGELFF.

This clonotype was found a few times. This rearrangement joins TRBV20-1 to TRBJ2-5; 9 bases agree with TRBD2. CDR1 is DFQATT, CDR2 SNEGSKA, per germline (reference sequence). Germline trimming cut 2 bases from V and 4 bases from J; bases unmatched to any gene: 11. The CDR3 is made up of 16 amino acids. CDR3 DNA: TGCAGTGCTAGACTCCCCTCTGCTAGCGGGGTAGAGACCCAGTACTTC. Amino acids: CSARLPSASGVETQYF.

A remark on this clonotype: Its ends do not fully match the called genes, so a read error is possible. The CDR3 DNA is TGTGCCAGCGGCCAAGGGTCCGCAGATACGCAGTATTTT. Encoded protein: CASGQGSADTQYF. J is TRBJ2-3 and V is TRBV3-1; D is unclear. The germline CDR1 and CDR2 sequences are LGHDT and YNNKEL (reference sequence). The length of the CDR3 is 13 residues.

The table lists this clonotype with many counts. The CDR3 bases are TGTGCCAGCACCCACGCGGGCCCTGGGGATGAGCAGTTCTTC. This sequence encodes CASTHAGPGDEQFF. The V gene is TRBV7-9, the J gene TRBJ2-1, with a tentative D call TRBD2 (5 bases). This CDR3 spans 14 amino acids. The V end was cut by 7 bases, the J end by 8 bases, with 18 bases between. Germline-derived CDR1 and CDR2 are SEHNR and FQNEAQ (reference sequence).

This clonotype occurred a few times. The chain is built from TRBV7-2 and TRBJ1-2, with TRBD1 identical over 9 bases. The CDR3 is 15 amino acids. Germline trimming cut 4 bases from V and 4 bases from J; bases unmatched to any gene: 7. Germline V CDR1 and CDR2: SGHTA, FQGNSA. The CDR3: CASSSGTGSFYGYTF. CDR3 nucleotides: TGTGCCAGCAGCTCCGGGACAGGGTCCTTCTATGGCTACACCTTC.